The rows below give T cell receptor beta chains drawn from one sample of a study of tumor-infiltrating lymphocytes in primary liver carcinoma. TCRdb used MiXCR to reprocess the multiplex PCR reads, holding one entry per CDR3 protein. Here the sample spans about 20,000 distinct CDR3 sequences, almost 80% being singletons. Sample: liver tumor tissue from sampling region 4. The receptors derive from a woman in her twenties or thirties with primary liver carcinoma and hepatitis B virus infection. CDR3s include the opening cysteine and the closing phenylalanine or tryptophan. D genes are given only for firm matches. Size is stated for part of the rows, as once, few or many counts, or as a class when the clone is expanded.

d_call: TRBD2
clone_size: NA
j_call: TRBJ2-6
v_call: TRBV12-3/TRBV12-4
cdr3_length: 18
cdr3_nt: TGTGCCAGCAGTCTCACTAGCGGGATCTTCTCTGGGGTCAATGTCCTGACTTTC
cdr3_aa: CASSLTSGIFSGVNVLTF

d_call: NA
clone_size: NA
j_call: TRBJ1-1
v_call: TRBV11-3
cdr3_length: 14
cdr3_nt: TGTATCAGCAGCTTAAAAGTGGCGATCACTGTAGCTTTCTTT
cdr3_aa: CISSLKVAITVAFF

d_call: TRBD1
clone_size: once
j_call: TRBJ2-7
v_call: TRBV11-3
cdr3_length: 16
cdr3_nt: TGTGACAACAGCCGCCGGGACAGGGATTACTCCTACGAGCAGTGCTTC
cdr3_aa: CDNSRRDRDYSYEQCF

d_call: NA
clone_size: NA
j_call: TRBJ1-5
v_call: TRBV6-5
cdr3_length: 16
cdr3_nt: TGTGCCAGCGTCTCGGTGCGGGGAAACCGATTACAGCCCCAGCATTTT
cdr3_aa: CASVSVRGNRLQPQHF

d_call: NA
clone_size: NA
j_call: TRBJ1-4
v_call: TRBV11-2
cdr3_length: 12
cdr3_nt: TGTGCCAGCAGCCCTTGGGGGGAGAAAACTGTTTTT
cdr3_aa: CASSPWGEKTVF

d_call: TRBD1
clone_size: NA
j_call: TRBJ1-1
v_call: TRBV11-2
cdr3_length: 20
cdr3_nt: TGTGCCAGCAACGCTCGGGAGAGGGGGCGCAAGAGCTGCAGTAACACTGAAGCTTTCTTT
cdr3_aa: CASNARERGRKSCSNTEAFF

d_call: TRBD2
clone_size: NA
j_call: TRBJ2-7
v_call: TRBV4-3
cdr3_length: 18
cdr3_nt: TGCGCCAGTAGACAAGCTGTGACGGGGGGTCACATTAGCTACGGGCAGTACTTC
cdr3_aa: CASRQAVTGGHISYGQYF

d_call: TRBD2
clone_size: NA
j_call: TRBJ2-1
v_call: TRBV11-3
cdr3_length: 13
cdr3_nt: TGTACCAGCAGCCGACTAGCGGGGTATGAGCAGTTCTTC
cdr3_aa: CTSSRLAGYEQFF

d_call: TRBD1
clone_size: once
j_call: TRBJ1-4
v_call: TRBV28
cdr3_length: 15
cdr3_nt: TGTGCCAGCAGGCCTTTCCGTGACAGGGGTGGAAGACTATTTTTT
cdr3_aa: CASRPFRDRGGRLFF

d_call: NA
clone_size: NA
j_call: TRBJ2-7
v_call: TRBV4-3
cdr3_length: 18
cdr3_nt: TGCGCCAGCAGCCAAGCTGTGACGGGGTGTCACATCAGCTTCGAGCAGTACTTC
cdr3_aa: CASSQAVTGCHISFEQYF

d_call: NA
clone_size: many
j_call: TRBJ2-7
v_call: TRBV18
cdr3_length: 15
cdr3_nt: TGTGCCAGCCCACCACTATGGGGGACTCGGCACGAGCAGTACTTC
cdr3_aa: CASPPLWGTRHEQYF

d_call: TRBD2
clone_size: NA
j_call: TRBJ2-1
v_call: TRBV29-1
cdr3_length: 12
cdr3_nt: TGTAGTGACGTGGGGTGGGAGGGCCGAACGTTCTTC
cdr3_aa: CSDVGWEGRTFF

d_call: NA
clone_size: NA
j_call: TRBJ2-7
v_call: TRBV6-1
cdr3_length: 13
cdr3_nt: TGTGCCAGTAGCGAATGGTGGTGGAACGAGCAGTACTTC
cdr3_aa: CASSEWWWNEQYF

d_call: TRBD1
clone_size: NA
j_call: TRBJ2-7
v_call: TRBV4-2
cdr3_length: 18
cdr3_nt: TGTGCCAGCGACCAGGAACACCTAGGACAGGGGGGACCGCGCGTGCAGTACTTC
cdr3_aa: CASDQEHLGQGGPRVQYF

d_call: TRBD1
clone_size: NA
j_call: TRBJ1-2
v_call: TRBV28
cdr3_length: 15
cdr3_nt: TGCGCCAGCATCCAAGGACAGGGGGCTGACTATTGCTACACCTTC
cdr3_aa: CASIQGQGADYCYTF

d_call: NA
clone_size: NA
j_call: TRBJ2-2
v_call: TRBV7-9
cdr3_length: 12
cdr3_nt: TGTGTCAGCAGCTTAGGAACCGGGGAGTTGTTTTTT
cdr3_aa: CVSSLGTGELFF

d_call: NA
clone_size: NA
j_call: TRBJ2-1
v_call: TRBV28
cdr3_length: 15
cdr3_nt: TGTGCCAGCAGTTCCCTGGGGAGCAGGAGGAATGGGCAGTTCTTC
cdr3_aa: CASSSLGSRRNGQFF

d_call: TRBD1
clone_size: NA
j_call: TRBJ2-7
v_call: TRBV6-2/TRBV6-3
cdr3_length: 16
cdr3_nt: TGTGCTAGCAGACGTCTGGCCGAGGGAGGACAGGGAGAGCAGTACTTT
cdr3_aa: CASRRLAEGGQGEQYF

d_call: NA
clone_size: once
j_call: TRBJ1-6
v_call: TRBV2
cdr3_length: 13
cdr3_nt: TGTGCCAGCAGAGGACTGGTAAATTCACCTCTCTACTTT
cdr3_aa: CASRGLVNSPLYF

d_call: NA
clone_size: few
j_call: TRBJ2-5
v_call: TRBV10-3
cdr3_length: 15
cdr3_nt: TGTGCCATCAGTGAGTTGGCTACCAGACAAGAAATCCAGTACTTC
cdr3_aa: CAISELATRQEIQYF

d_call: NA
clone_size: NA
j_call: TRBJ2-1
v_call: TRBV4-3
cdr3_length: 16
cdr3_nt: TGCGCCAGCAGCCAAGATGCGGGATGCTCCTACATTGAGCAGCTCTTC
cdr3_aa: CASSQDAGCSYIEQLF

d_call: TRBD2
clone_size: NA
j_call: TRBJ2-1
v_call: TRBV29-1
cdr3_length: 16
cdr3_nt: TGTAGCGTTGACCACGGGACTAGCCGACCTTACGATGCGCAGTTTTTC
cdr3_aa: CSVDHGTSRPYDAQFF

d_call: NA
clone_size: NA
j_call: TRBJ2-1
v_call: TRBV30
cdr3_length: 16
cdr3_nt: TGTGCCTGGAGCCGAGGGGGGTCTAGCTGGAGAAATGAGCAGTTCTTC
cdr3_aa: CAWSRGGSSWRNEQFF

d_call: TRBD2
clone_size: NA
j_call: TRBJ2-7
v_call: TRBV4-3
cdr3_length: 18
cdr3_nt: TGCGCCAGCAAGCAGGCTGTGACGGGGGGTCACATTAGCTACGAGCAGTACTTC
cdr3_aa: CASKQAVTGGHISYEQYF

d_call: TRBD2
clone_size: NA
j_call: TRBJ2-7
v_call: TRBV6-2/TRBV6-3
cdr3_length: 14
cdr3_nt: TGTGCCATCAGTTACGGGAGGGCCTCCTACGAGCAATACTTC
cdr3_aa: CAISYGRASYEQYF

d_call: NA
clone_size: NA
j_call: TRBJ2-7
v_call: TRBV11-1
cdr3_length: 13
cdr3_nt: TGTGCCAGTAGTTTGGGATACCTCCGCGTGCAGTACTTC
cdr3_aa: CASSLGYLRVQYF

d_call: NA
clone_size: NA
j_call: TRBJ2-3
v_call: TRBV5-4
cdr3_length: 17
cdr3_nt: TGTGCCAGCAGCGTAGACAGACACCCTCTACTCACAGATACGCAGTATTTT
cdr3_aa: CASSVDRHPLLTDTQYF

d_call: NA
clone_size: NA
j_call: TRBJ1-2
v_call: TRBV7-8
cdr3_length: 16
cdr3_nt: TGTGCCAGCATCTTAGCGCGGGGGCTAGCTAACTATGGCTATACCTTC
cdr3_aa: CASILARGLANYGYTF

d_call: TRBD1
clone_size: medium-sized
j_call: TRBJ1-1
v_call: TRBV6-1
cdr3_length: 15
cdr3_nt: TGTGCCAGCGATTTTTGGACAGGGATGAACACTGAAGCTTTCTTT
cdr3_aa: CASDFWTGMNTEAFF

d_call: NA
clone_size: NA
j_call: TRBJ2-2
v_call: TRBV11-1
cdr3_length: 16
cdr3_nt: TGTGTCAGCAGCTTAGTGGGGGGTACGAACACCAGGGAGCTGTTTTTT
cdr3_aa: CVSSLVGGTNTRELFF

d_call: NA
clone_size: NA
j_call: TRBJ2-5
v_call: TRBV11-1
cdr3_length: 14
cdr3_nt: TGTGCCAGCAGCTTAGCAGGGCGCGAAGAGATCCTGTACTTC
cdr3_aa: CASSLAGREEILYF

d_call: NA
clone_size: NA
j_call: TRBJ2-3
v_call: TRBV4-3
cdr3_length: 18
cdr3_nt: TGCGCCAGCAGCCAGTCGGTCTCGCTGGGTAATCCCGATGATACGCGGTATTTT
cdr3_aa: CASSQSVSLGNPDDTRYF

d_call: NA
clone_size: NA
j_call: TRBJ2-1
v_call: TRBV11-2
cdr3_length: 12
cdr3_nt: TGTACAAGCAGCTCTCTTAATGGTGAGCAGTTCTTC
cdr3_aa: CTSSSLNGEQFF

d_call: TRBD2
clone_size: few
j_call: TRBJ2-1
v_call: TRBV11-2
cdr3_length: 16
cdr3_nt: TGTGCCAGCTCATTTGGAAGCGGGAGAGTGGGCAATGAGCAGTTCTTC
cdr3_aa: CASSFGSGRVGNEQFF

d_call: TRBD1
clone_size: NA
j_call: TRBJ2-7
v_call: TRBV5-1
cdr3_length: 13
cdr3_nt: TGCGACAGCAGCTTCCGGGACAGGTACGAGCTGTACTTC
cdr3_aa: CDSSFRDRYELYF

d_call: NA
clone_size: few
j_call: TRBJ2-1
v_call: TRBV11-2
cdr3_length: 15
cdr3_nt: TGTGCCAGCAGCTTAGAGGGAAGTACCTACAATGAGCAGTTCTTC
cdr3_aa: CASSLEGSTYNEQFF

d_call: NA
clone_size: once
j_call: TRBJ2-3
v_call: TRBV6-5
cdr3_length: 14
cdr3_nt: TGTGCCAGCAGTCCTAGCCCTCGTGACGGTACGCAGTATTTT
cdr3_aa: CASSPSPRDGTQYF

d_call: NA
clone_size: NA
j_call: TRBJ2-7
v_call: TRBV11-2
cdr3_length: 15
cdr3_nt: TGTGCCAGCAGCTTAGGAGTTAGCGGTTCCTACAAGTGGTACTTC
cdr3_aa: CASSLGVSGSYKWYF

d_call: NA
clone_size: once
j_call: TRBJ2-1
v_call: TRBV29-1
cdr3_length: 14
cdr3_nt: TGCAGCGCCGTGACTGGAGTAAGTTCCGATGAGCAGTTCTTC
cdr3_aa: CSAVTGVSSDEQFF

d_call: NA
clone_size: NA
j_call: TRBJ2-1
v_call: TRBV19
cdr3_length: 17
cdr3_nt: TGTGCCAGTAGACAGGTAAGCGGAGGCCTAAAAATGCATGAGCAGTTCTTC
cdr3_aa: CASRQVSGGLKMHEQFF

d_call: TRBD1
clone_size: NA
j_call: TRBJ2-7
v_call: TRBV5-1
cdr3_length: 14
cdr3_nt: TGCGCCAGCAGTTTGGACAGGTTTCGGCAAGAGCAGTGCTTC
cdr3_aa: CASSLDRFRQEQCF

d_call: NA
clone_size: NA
j_call: TRBJ2-3
v_call: TRBV11-3
cdr3_length: 14
cdr3_nt: TGTACCAGCAGCTTAGATGGGCCCGCGGATACGCAGTATTTT
cdr3_aa: CTSSLDGPADTQYF

d_call: TRBD2
clone_size: medium-sized
j_call: TRBJ2-1
v_call: TRBV28
cdr3_length: 17
cdr3_nt: TGTGCCAGCACCCACTACGGGGGAGGGCTATCCTACAATGAGCAGTTCTTC
cdr3_aa: CASTHYGGGLSYNEQFF

d_call: TRBD1
clone_size: NA
j_call: TRBJ1-1
v_call: TRBV10-3
cdr3_length: 19
cdr3_nt: TGTGCCATCGCTCCCCTTTACCAGGACAGGGGGGGAATGAACGCTGAAGCTTTCTTT
cdr3_aa: CAIAPLYQDRGGMNAEAFF

d_call: TRBD1
clone_size: NA
j_call: TRBJ1-5
v_call: TRBV5-5
cdr3_length: 15
cdr3_nt: TGTGCCAGTAGCCATGACAGGGGGATTCATGAGCCCCAGCATTTT
cdr3_aa: CASSHDRGIHEPQHF

d_call: NA
clone_size: NA
j_call: TRBJ2-3
v_call: TRBV7-3
cdr3_length: 15
cdr3_nt: TGTGCCAGCAGCCTCTATAAAGGCGGCACAGGTACGCAGTATTTT
cdr3_aa: CASSLYKGGTGTQYF

d_call: NA
clone_size: NA
j_call: TRBJ1-2
v_call: TRBV4-3
cdr3_length: 15
cdr3_nt: TGCGCCAGCAGCCAAGATTGGGCCAGGCTGAATGGCCACACCTTC
cdr3_aa: CASSQDWARLNGHTF

d_call: TRBD1
clone_size: NA
j_call: TRBJ1-1
v_call: TRBV4-1
cdr3_length: 16
cdr3_nt: TGCGCCAGCAGCCAAGTTCTTGACAGGGAGCGAATCGGAGCTTTCTTT
cdr3_aa: CASSQVLDRERIGAFF

d_call: NA
clone_size: NA
j_call: TRBJ1-6
v_call: TRBV5-5
cdr3_length: 14
cdr3_nt: TGTTCCAGCAGCTTGGACGTGAGTAATTCACCCCTCCGCTTT
cdr3_aa: CSSSLDVSNSPLRF

d_call: TRBD1
clone_size: large
j_call: TRBJ2-3
v_call: TRBV11-2
cdr3_length: 16
cdr3_nt: TGTGCCAGCAGCCGGACGCGACAGGGAAGGGGAGATACGCAGTATTTT
cdr3_aa: CASSRTRQGRGDTQYF

d_call: NA
clone_size: NA
j_call: TRBJ2-1
v_call: TRBV4-3
cdr3_length: 16
cdr3_nt: TGCGTCAGCAACCAAGATTGGGATTACGCCTACAATGAGCAGTTCTTC
cdr3_aa: CVSNQDWDYAYNEQFF